This paragraph reports one TCR beta chain. This record belongs to a study of shared clonotypes between healthy human individuals. The V and J ends lost 0 bases and 2 bases respectively, with 13 bases between them. The CDR3 totals 16 residues. Germline loops: CDR1 ENHRY, CDR2 SYGVKD. Sequenced by immunoSEQ multiplex PCR; TCRdb stores in-frame clones only, minus some. The sample holds about 490,000 clones, roughly 80% seen once. The rearrangement uses TRBV10-3 and TRBJ1-2, with D possibly being TRBD1 (5 bases). Sequences were obtained from PBMCs. The TCR was taken from a woman in her thirties or forties in good health. Some clones in this sample may be carry-over from other donors' samples. CDR3 in DNA: TGTGCCATCAGTGAGTCCGGACAAAGGGGAAACTATGGCTACACCTTC. Its protein is CAISESGQRGNYGYTF.